One and the same sample provided the 27 T cell receptor beta chains below, sequenced in a study of T cell responses to AZD1222 COVID-19 vaccine. Assay: immunoSEQ multiplex PCR; the TCRdb copy retains only in-frame clones and omits some. The profile shows 150,000 to 200,000 clones, about 87% of them singletons. Sequenced here: peripheral blood, sampled on day 0 of AZD1222 vaccination. Source of these receptors: an adult in good health.

The chain combines TRBV5-1 with TRBJ1-6; D may be TRBD1 (5 bases). Germline V gene sequence: CDR1 SGHRS, CDR2 YFSETQ. The V gene lost 2 bases and the J gene lost 7 bases, with 10 bases spanning the gap. This CDR3 region has 14 residues. CDR3 DNA sequence: TGCGCCAGCAGCTTTGGGGGACGGAATTCACCCCTCCACTTT. Protein sequence: CASSFGGRNSPLHF.

The CDR3: CASSRQTNSPLHF. CDR3 in DNA: TGCGCCAGCAGCCGACAGACCAATTCACCCCTCCACTTT. The V and J genes are TRBV4-1 and TRBJ1-6; possible D gene TRBD1, 5 bases. The CDR3 spans 13 residues. Germline V gives CDR1 MGHRA, CDR2 YSYEKL. V lost 4 bases and J lost 7, with 8 bases in between.

CDR3 sequence (DNA): TGTGCCAGCAGCTTAGTTTCCAATGAGCAGTTCTTC. Protein product: CASSLVSNEQFF. V and J are TRBV11-1 and TRBJ2-1; D gene uncertain. Between the trimmed V and J ends, which lost 1 base and 6 bases, there was a span of 4 bases. Germline CDR1 and CDR2: SGHAT and FQDESV (reference sequence). This CDR3 is built from 12 residues.

This chain uses TRBV27 with TRBJ1-6; 8 nucleotides match TRBD1. CDR1 and CDR2 (germline): MNHEY, SMNVEV (reference sequence). The ends lost 3 bases at V and 0 bases at J; junction bases unmatched: 7. The CDR3 contains 18 residues. The CDR3: CASSFASTGGSYNSPLHF. Written as DNA, the CDR3 is TGTGCCAGCAGTTTTGCCTCTACAGGGGGCTCCTATAATTCACCCCTCCACTTT.

This chain links TRBV7-9 with TRBJ2-7; no definite D call. CDR3 length: 11 residues. The germline V gene has CDR1 SEHNR and CDR2 FQNEAQ (reference sequence). The ends were cut back, 2 bases at V and 6 bases at J, with 5 bases in the middle. The CDR3 nucleotides read TGTGCCAGCAGCTTATCGGGCGAGCAGTACTTC. Its translation is CASSLSGEQYF.

The rearrangement joins TRBV5-6 to TRBJ2-7; TRBD1 agrees at 8 bases. Germline V lookup: CDR1 SGHDT, CDR2 YYEEEE. V was pared by 2 bases and J by 3 bases, with 7 bases of the junction left unmatched. CDR3 size: 15 residues. This CDR3 reads CASSLPTGVGYEQYF. CDR3 sequence (DNA): TGTGCCAGCAGCTTACCGACAGGGGTGGGCTACGAGCAGTACTTC.

The rearrangement links TRBV2 to TRBJ1-2; tentatively, D is TRBD1 (5 bases). There are 14 residues in the CDR3. Trimming left V 4 bases short and J 8 bases short, with 17 bases between. The V gene's germline CDR1 is SNHLY and CDR2 FYNNEI. The CDR3 coding sequence is TGTGCCAGCAGTGTTCCCGAACAGAGGGGAGGCTACACCTTC. It translates to CASSVPEQRGGYTF.

V and J are TRBV30 and TRBJ1-2; no reliable D call. This CDR3 contains 12 residues. Deletions cut 0 bases from V and 5 bases from J, with 7 bases between. Germline CDR1 GTSNPN, CDR2 SVGIG (reference sequence). The CDR3 region is CAWSVLGYGYTF. DNA of the CDR3: TGTGCCTGGAGTGTACTAGGGTATGGCTACACCTTC.

This clone was found a few times. V usage is TRBV3-1 (or the pseudogene TRBV3-2) and J usage is TRBJ1-4; D not certain. Between the trimmed V and J ends, which lost 0 bases and 5 bases, there was a span of 10 bases. The CDR3 runs 15 residues. Germline-derived CDR1 and CDR2 are LGHDT and YNNKEL (reference sequence). CDR3 bases: TGTGCCAGCAGCCAAGACCCAGGCAGCAATGAAAAACTGTTTTTT. This translates into CASSQDPGSNEKLFF.

For the CDR3, the DNA is TGTGCCAGCAGCCAAGATCTAACAGGGGCCTATGGCTACACCTTC. Protein sequence: CASSQDLTGAYGYTF. The chain joins TRBV14 to TRBJ1-2, with TRBD1 identical over 7 bases. J was trimmed by 4 bases and V by 0 bases; bases with no gene match: 5. The CDR3 has 15 residues. Germline CDR1 reads SGHDN; CDR2 reads FVKESK.

This sequence joins TRBV6-4 and TRBJ2-3, with 7 bases aligning to TRBD2. The CDR3 has 17 amino acids. Losses at the gene ends were 5 bases for V and 2 bases for J; bases not matched to a gene: 13. The germline CDR1 and CDR2 sequences are MRHNA and SNTAGT. The DNA of the CDR3 is TGTGCCAGCAGTCAACTCGCTAGCGGAGCCCTCACAGATACGCAGTATTTT. Protein product: CASSQLASGALTDTQYF.

V usage is TRBV3-1 (or the pseudogene TRBV3-2) and J usage is TRBJ1-6; 9 bases match TRBD1. Trimming took 1 base from V and 9 from J; bases not matched to a gene: 16. Germline lookup yields CDR1 LGHDT and CDR2 YNNKEL (reference sequence). The CDR3 has 19 residues. CDR3 in DNA: TGTGCCAGCAGCCAAGGTCTCCGGACGGGACAGGGCCGGGGTTCACCCCTCCACTTT. Amino acid sequence: CASSQGLRTGQGRGSPLHF.

The chain links TRBV5-4 to TRBJ2-3; possibly TRBD2 for D (5 bases). This CDR3 is built from 15 residues. Germline loops: CDR1 SGHNT, CDR2 YYREEE (reference sequence). Deletions cut 4 bases from V and 2 bases from J, with 14 bases between. Here the CDR3 reads CASSPRGIHTDTQYF. The CDR3 DNA reads TGTGCCAGCAGCCCCAGAGGGATTCACACAGATACGCAGTATTTT.

For this clone: Other DNA sequences in the sample encode the same CDR3. The chain carries TRBV24-1 and TRBJ1-2, with TRBD1 identical over 7 bases. This CDR3 comprises 14 residues. CDR1 is KGHDR, CDR2 SFDVKD, per germline. The V segment lost 4 bases and the J segment 4 bases; nucleotides outside the gene matches: 5. CDR3 sequence reads: CATSDRTGAYGYTF. The CDR3 DNA is TGTGCCACCAGTGACAGAACAGGGGCCTATGGCTACACCTTC.

The CDR3, as DNA: TGTGCCAGCAGTTTCTCCGGGACTGGAAACACCATATATTTT. Translation: CASSFSGTGNTIYF. V and J are TRBV5-8 and TRBJ1-3; D is ambiguous. The germline V and J ends were trimmed by 5 bases and 2 bases, with 11 bases remaining between them. This CDR3 region has 14 residues. Germline CDR1 SGHTS, CDR2 YDEGEE.

The chain recombines TRBV23-1 with TRBJ2-7; D gene unclear. TRBV23-1 is an ORF, with its function uncertain. V was pared by 3 bases and J by 3 bases, with 12 bases between. The CDR3 consists of 14 residues. CDR3 sequence (DNA): TGCGCCAGCAGTCATATGCTATATCGCTACGAGCAGTACTTC. Translating it yields CASSHMLYRYEQYF.

The table lists this clone with a few counts. This chain connects TRBV7-2 to TRBJ2-1; 9 nucleotides agree with TRBD2. CDR3 length: 15 amino acids. Germline V gives CDR1 SGHTA, CDR2 FQGNSA. With 1 base clipped from V and 7 bases from J, the junction kept 5 bases outside the gene matches. CDR3 sequence reads: CASSLEAGGLNEQFF. In DNA, the CDR3 is TGTGCCAGCAGCTTAGAAGCGGGGGGACTAAATGAGCAGTTCTTC.

The chain couples TRBV19 to TRBJ2-2, with D hard to call. The V end lost 7 bases, the J end lost 1 base, and 10 bases lay between the germline ends. Germline CDR1 LNHDA, CDR2 SQIVND (reference sequence). This CDR3 has 14 amino acids. The CDR3 is CASKGQLNTGELFF. CDR3 nucleotide sequence: TGTGCCAGTAAAGGTCAGCTGAACACCGGGGAGCTGTTTTTT.

This chain joins TRBV27 and TRBJ1-1, with 7 bases aligning to TRBD1. J was trimmed by 4 bases and V by 6 bases; bases with no gene match: 14. The CDR3 has 16 amino acids. CDR1 MNHEY and CDR2 SMNVEV come from the germline V gene (reference sequence). The CDR3 coding sequence is TGTGCCAGCAGGGGGATAAGGGGGCGCGAAAGCACTGAAGCTTTCTTT. Translated, it gives CASRGIRGRESTEAFF.

The chain has TRBV4-2 and TRBJ2-5, with D uncertain. CDR1 is LGHNA and CDR2 is YNFKEQ in the germline V gene. V was pared by 0 bases and J by 6 bases, with 14 bases between. The CDR3 contains 15 residues. In DNA, the CDR3 is TGTGCCAGCAGCCAAGAGTATGGTGGGGTAAAGACCCAGTACTTC. Its translation: CASSQEYGGVKTQYF.

The chain joins TRBV4-1 to TRBJ1-5; D gene unclear. Germline CDR1 is MGHRA and CDR2 is YSYEKL. The CDR3 extends over 13 amino acids. The germline V and J ends were trimmed by 0 bases and 6 bases, with 6 bases remaining between them. The DNA for the CDR3 is TGCGCCAGCAGCCAAGATCTTAGTCAGCCCCAGCATTTT. Its protein product is CASSQDLSQPQHF.

The chain combines TRBV2 with TRBJ1-2, with TRBD1 matching 7 bases. The ends lost 4 bases at V and 4 bases at J; junction bases unmatched: 6. This CDR3 is 14 amino acids long. Germline-derived CDR1 and CDR2 are SNHLY and FYNNEI. This CDR3 reads CASSGGTGVYGYTF. DNA for the CDR3: TGTGCCAGCAGTGGGGGCACAGGGGTCTATGGCTACACCTTC.

V is TRBV3-1 (or the pseudogene TRBV3-2) and J is TRBJ1-4; 7 positions agree with TRBD1. Unmatched junction bases numbered 7, after V lost 1 base and J lost 8 bases. Germline V gene lookup returns CDR1 LGHDT and CDR2 YNNKEL (reference sequence). This CDR3 is built from 15 residues. CDR3 bases: TGTGCCAGCAGCCAAGCGACAGGGTTAGGAGAAAAACTGTTTTTT. Protein product: CASSQATGLGEKLFF.

CDR3 nucleotides: TGTGCCAGCAGCTTGCAGCGTTTCTCTGGAAACACCATATATTTT. As protein: CASSLQRFSGNTIYF. This chain joins TRBV7-2 and TRBJ1-3, with no clear D. V lost 3 bases, J lost 0 bases, and 9 bases lay in between. CDR1 is SGHTA, CDR2 FQGNSA, per germline. The CDR3 totals 15 residues.

The rearrangement joins TRBV10-3 to TRBJ1-3, with no clear D. Germline CDR1 is ENHRY and CDR2 is SYGVKD. Trimming left V 3 bases short and J 0 bases short, with 9 bases between. The CDR3 spans 15 residues. In nucleotides, the CDR3 is TGTGCCATCAGTGATGGAACGGCCTCTGGAAACACCATATATTTT. It codes for CAISDGTASGNTIYF.

This clone was seen only a few times. The chain is built from TRBV28 and TRBJ1-4; D not certain. Germline V gene lookup returns CDR1 MDHEN and CDR2 SYDVKM. V was trimmed by 3 bases and J by 14 bases, leaving 13 bases between them. The CDR3 contains 12 residues. CDR3 amino acids: CASSLRVSRLFF. The DNA of the CDR3 is TGTGCCAGCAGTTTGAGAGTGTCGAGGCTGTTTTTT.

The rearrangement joins TRBV23-1 to TRBJ1-6; 7 bases align to TRBD1. TRBV23-1 is flagged as an ORF with uncertain function. The CDR3 totals 16 residues. V trimming: 0 bases; J trimming: 9 bases; junction bases outside the gene matches: 8. The CDR3 is CASSQSGQSPFSPLHF. DNA for the CDR3: TGCGCCAGCAGTCAATCGGGACAGTCACCATTTTCACCCCTCCACTTT.